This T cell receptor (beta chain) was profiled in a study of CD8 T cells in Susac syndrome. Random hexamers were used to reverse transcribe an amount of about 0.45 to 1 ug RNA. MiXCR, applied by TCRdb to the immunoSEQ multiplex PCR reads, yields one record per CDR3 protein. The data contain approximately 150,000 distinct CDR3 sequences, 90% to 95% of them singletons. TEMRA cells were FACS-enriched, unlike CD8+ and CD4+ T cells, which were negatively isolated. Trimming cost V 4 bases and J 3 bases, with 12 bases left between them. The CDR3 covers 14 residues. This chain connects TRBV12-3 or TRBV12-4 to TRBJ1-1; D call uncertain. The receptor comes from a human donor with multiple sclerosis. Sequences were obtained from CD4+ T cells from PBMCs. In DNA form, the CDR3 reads TGTGCCAGCAGTTCCGTGAGGAGACACACTGAAGCTTTCTTT. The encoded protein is CASSSVRRHTEAFF.